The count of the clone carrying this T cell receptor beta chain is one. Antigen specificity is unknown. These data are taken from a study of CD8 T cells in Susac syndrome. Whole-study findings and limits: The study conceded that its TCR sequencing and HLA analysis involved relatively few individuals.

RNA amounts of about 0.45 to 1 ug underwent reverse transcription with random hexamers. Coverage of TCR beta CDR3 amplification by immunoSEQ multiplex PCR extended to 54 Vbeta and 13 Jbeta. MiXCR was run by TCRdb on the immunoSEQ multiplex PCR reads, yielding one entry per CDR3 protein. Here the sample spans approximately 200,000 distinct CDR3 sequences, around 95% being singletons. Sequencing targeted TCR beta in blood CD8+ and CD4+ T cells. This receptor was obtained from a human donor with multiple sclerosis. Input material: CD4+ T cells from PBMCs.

This chain's CDR3 is CSARAGTAGAYEQYF. The DNA for the CDR3 is TGCAGTGCTAGAGCAGGTACGGCAGGGGCCTACGAGCAGTACTTC. The chain combines TRBV20-1 with TRBJ2-7, with TRBD1 as a possible D gene (6 bases). Trimming took off 1 base at V and 2 bases at J, with 15 bases between the two ends. The CDR3 contains 15 residues. The V gene's germline CDR1 is DFQATT and CDR2 SNEGSKA (reference sequence).